This T cell receptor beta chain was sequenced for a study of cytomegalovirus exposure and HLA in healthy donors. Study-level findings and limits: The authors listed 150 to 200 TCR beta chains as cytomegalovirus-associated. It was confirmed in vitro that a few of the CMV-associated chains were specific for CMV antigens. Using the classifier, cytomegalovirus status was reportedly diagnosed with high specificity and sensitivity. Sequencing depth across donors, presence/absence analyses assumed, was roughly uniform.

In regard to this clone: Its cognate antigen is unknown.

The CDR3 totals 15 residues. The germline V gene has CDR1 SSHAT and CDR2 FNYEAQ (reference sequence). The PCR was carried out with 60 Vbeta primers and 13 Jbeta primers. Generated by immunoSEQ multiplex PCR, the TCRdb table keeps only in-frame clones and is missing some. The table records 130,000 or so clones, around three quarters of them present only once. The chain recombines TRBV7-7 with TRBJ1-5, with 8 bases matching TRBD1. Material for sequencing was PBMCs. This receptor was identified in a woman aged 40 to 49 in good health and CMV-seronegative. CDR3 sequence reads: CASGAPGQEYQPQHF. For the CDR3, the DNA is TGTGCTAGCGGGGCCCCGGGACAGGAGTATCAGCCCCAGCATTTT.